This T cell receptor (beta chain) comes out of a study of regulatory T cells in long-lasting Graves disease. Time point here: persistent/refractory GD, antithyroid drugs over 5 years with positive TRAb. Isolated PBMC RNA provided the starting material for the TCR library. Clinicians diagnosed Graves' disease using American Thyroid Association guidelines. Patients hailed from an endocrinology department in Xi'an, China. Study-wide findings and caveats: With persistent disease, TRBV28, TRBJ1-2 and TRBJ2-5 were the favored segments.

At least ten counts were recorded for this clonotype. Antigen specificity is unknown. Looked up from germline, CDR1 is MDHEN and CDR2 is SYDVKM. CDR3 length: 13 amino acids. Trimming left V 7 bases short and J 2 bases short, with 12 bases between. Sequencing libraries for TCR beta were prepared with iRepertoire HTBI primers and Arm-PCR of CDR3 regions. TCRdb reprocessed the multiplex PCR reads via MiXCR and lists one record per CDR3 protein. The profile shows 400,000 to 600,000 distinct CDR3 sequences, about a fifth of them singletons. The sequenced sample was peripheral blood mononuclear cells (PBMCs), obtained when the disease was refractory, from a patient treated with antithyroid drugs. The chain is built from TRBV28 and TRBJ2-7; no clear D. The receptor comes from a female donor with Graves disease. CDR3 DNA: TGTGCCAGCATCCGAGGAGTCCCCTACGAGCAGTACTTC. Translated: CASIRGVPYEQYF.